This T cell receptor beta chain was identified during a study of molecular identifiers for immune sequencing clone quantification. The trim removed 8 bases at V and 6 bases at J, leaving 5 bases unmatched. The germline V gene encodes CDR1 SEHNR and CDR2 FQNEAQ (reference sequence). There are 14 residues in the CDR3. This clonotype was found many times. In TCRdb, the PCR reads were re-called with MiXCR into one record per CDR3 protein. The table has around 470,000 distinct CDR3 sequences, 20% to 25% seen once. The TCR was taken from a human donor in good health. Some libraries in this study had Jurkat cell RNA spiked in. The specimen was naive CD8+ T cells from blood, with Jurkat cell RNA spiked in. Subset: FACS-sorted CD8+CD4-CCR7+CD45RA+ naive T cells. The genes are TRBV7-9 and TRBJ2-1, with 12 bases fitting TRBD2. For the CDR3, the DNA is TGTGCCAGCTCAGGACTAGCGGGGAGCAATGAGCAGTTCTTC. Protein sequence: CASSGLAGSNEQFF.